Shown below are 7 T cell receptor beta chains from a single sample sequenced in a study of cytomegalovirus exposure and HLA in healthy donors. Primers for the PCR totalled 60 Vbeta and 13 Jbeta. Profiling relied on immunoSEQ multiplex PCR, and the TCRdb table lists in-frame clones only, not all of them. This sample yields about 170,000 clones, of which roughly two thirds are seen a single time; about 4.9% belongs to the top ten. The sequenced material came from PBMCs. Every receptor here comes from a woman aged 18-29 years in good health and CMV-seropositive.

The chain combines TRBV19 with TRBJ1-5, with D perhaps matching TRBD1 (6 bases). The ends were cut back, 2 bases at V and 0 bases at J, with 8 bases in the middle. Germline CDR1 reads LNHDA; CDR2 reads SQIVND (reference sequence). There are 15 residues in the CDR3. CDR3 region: CASSISRGSNQPQHF. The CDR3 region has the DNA TGTGCCAGTAGTATATCCAGGGGTAGCAATCAGCCCCAGCATTTT. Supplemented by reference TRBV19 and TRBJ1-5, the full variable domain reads DGGITQSPKYLFRKEGQNVTLSCEQNLNHDAMYWYRQDPGQGLRLIYYSQIVNDFQKGDIAEGYSVSREKKESFPLTVTSAQKNPTAFYLCASSISRGSNQPQHFGDGTRLSIL.

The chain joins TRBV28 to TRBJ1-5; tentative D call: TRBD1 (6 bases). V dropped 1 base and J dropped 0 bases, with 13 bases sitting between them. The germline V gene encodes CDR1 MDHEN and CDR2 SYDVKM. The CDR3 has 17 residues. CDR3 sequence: CASSLYGTPYSNQPQHF. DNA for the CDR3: TGTGCCAGCAGTTTATACGGGACACCTTATAGCAATCAGCCCCAGCATTTT.

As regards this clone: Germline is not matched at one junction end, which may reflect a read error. For the CDR3, the DNA is TGTGCCAGCAGCTTCCCAGGACAGGGGAACTCTGAAGCTTTCTTT. This translates into CASSFPGQGNSEAFF. This rearrangement joins TRBV7-9 to TRBJ1-1; 9 bases line up with TRBD1. The CDR3 runs to 15 residues. Looked up from germline, CDR1 is SEHNR and CDR2 is FQNEAQ (reference sequence).

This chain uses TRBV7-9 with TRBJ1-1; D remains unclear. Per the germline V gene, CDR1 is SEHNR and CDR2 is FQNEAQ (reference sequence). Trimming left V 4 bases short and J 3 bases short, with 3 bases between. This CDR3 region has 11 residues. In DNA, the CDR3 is TGTGCCAGCAGCTCGGACACTGAAGCTTTCTTT. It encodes CASSSDTEAFF.

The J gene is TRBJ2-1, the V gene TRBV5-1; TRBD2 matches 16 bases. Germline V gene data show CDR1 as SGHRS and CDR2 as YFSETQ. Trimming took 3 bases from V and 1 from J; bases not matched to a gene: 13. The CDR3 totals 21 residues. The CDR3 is CASSSRPGLAGGPGSYNEQFF. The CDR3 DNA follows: TGCGCCAGCAGCTCACGGCCGGGACTAGCGGGGGGGCCTGGGTCCTACAATGAGCAGTTCTTC.

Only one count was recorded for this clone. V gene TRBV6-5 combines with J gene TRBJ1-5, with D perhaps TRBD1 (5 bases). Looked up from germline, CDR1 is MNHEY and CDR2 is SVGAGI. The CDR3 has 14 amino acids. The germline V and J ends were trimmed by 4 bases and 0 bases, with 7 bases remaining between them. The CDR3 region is CASSSGRSNQPQHF. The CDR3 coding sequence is TGTGCCAGCAGTTCAGGGCGTAGCAATCAGCCCCAGCATTTT.

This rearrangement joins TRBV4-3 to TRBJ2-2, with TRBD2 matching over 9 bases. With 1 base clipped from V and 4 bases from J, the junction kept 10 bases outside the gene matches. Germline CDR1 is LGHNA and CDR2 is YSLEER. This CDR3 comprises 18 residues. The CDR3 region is CASSQVSPRGGATGELFF. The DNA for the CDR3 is TGCGCCAGCAGCCAAGTATCCCCCCGCGGGGGGGCCACCGGGGAGCTGTTTTTT.